Listed below are T cell receptor beta chains from one sample, sequenced in a study of T cells after yellow fever vaccination. TCRdb itself ran the 5' RACE reads through MiXCR, one entry per CDR3 protein. This sample carries around 340,000 distinct CDR3 sequences, around 13% of them seen once, and the ten largest clones take roughly 3.1%. The specimen was CD4+ T cells sorted from PBMCs, collected 15 days after the yellow fever booster vaccination. These receptors all come from a man between 18 and 35 years old who received the YFV17D yellow fever vaccine. Both conserved end residues are part of each CDR3. A D gene is named only where the DNA matches it firmly. Clone size is shown for a subset of rows, as once, few, many or a class of expanded clone.

CDR3: CASSLDSGGYTF
DNA: TGTGCCAGCAGCTTAGATAGTGGTGGCTACACCTTC
J: TRBJ1-2
size: -
D: -
V: TRBV7-2

CDR3: CASRGVLRSGELFF
DNA: TGCGCCAGCAGGGGCGTCCTGAGGTCCGGGGAGCTGTTTTTT
J: TRBJ2-2
size: -
D: -
V: TRBV4-1

CDR3: CASSLAGAFSEAFF
DNA: TGCGCCAGCAGCTTGGCAGGGGCATTCAGTGAAGCTTTCTTT
J: TRBJ1-1
size: many
D: -
V: TRBV5-1

CDR3: CASSFALGQGTYEQYF
DNA: TGTGCCAGCAGTTTCGCCCTGGGACAGGGAACCTACGAGCAGTACTTC
J: TRBJ2-7
size: many
D: TRBD1
V: TRBV6-2/TRBV6-3

CDR3: CASSIQGTGRRSGANVLTF
DNA: TGTGCCAGCAGTATACAAGGGACAGGGAGACGTTCTGGGGCCAACGTCCTGACTTTC
J: TRBJ2-6
size: once
D: TRBD1
V: TRBV6-5

CDR3: CASSSQPPTSSYNEQFF
DNA: TGTGCCAGCAGCTCCCAACCCCCGACTAGCTCCTACAATGAGCAGTTCTTC
J: TRBJ2-1
size: few
D: -
V: TRBV7-2

CDR3: CASSHIGTGGDYGYTF
DNA: TGCGCCAGCAGTCATATAGGGACAGGGGGGGACTATGGCTACACCTTC
J: TRBJ1-2
size: many
D: TRBD1
V: TRBV4-3

CDR3: CASSQESSYNEQFF
DNA: TGTGCCAGCTCCCAGGAGAGCTCCTACAATGAGCAGTTCTTC
J: TRBJ2-1
size: -
D: -
V: TRBV2

CDR3: CASSLMGQGIYSNQPQHF
DNA: TGTGCCAGCAGCTTAATGGGACAGGGTATCTATAGCAATCAGCCCCAGCATTTT
J: TRBJ1-5
size: few
D: TRBD1
V: TRBV7-2

CDR3: CASSQDDRVSPEAFF
DNA: TGCGCCAGCAGCCAAGATGACAGGGTGTCGCCTGAAGCTTTCTTT
J: TRBJ1-1
size: many
D: TRBD1
V: TRBV4-3

CDR3: CASSLEADGGYTF
DNA: TGTGCCAGCAGCTTGGAAGCTGATGGTGGCTACACCTTC
J: TRBJ1-2
size: few
D: -
V: TRBV5-6

CDR3: CASLTSGDVTDTQYF
DNA: TGCGCCAGCCTTACTAGCGGGGACGTCACAGATACGCAGTATTTT
J: TRBJ2-3
size: -
D: TRBD2
V: TRBV5-1

CDR3: CASAAGGLGNQPQHF
DNA: TGTGCCAGTGCGGCAGGGGGCCTCGGCAATCAGCCCCAGCATTTT
J: TRBJ1-5
size: -
D: TRBD1
V: TRBV19

CDR3: CASSYSAGSGGYTF
DNA: TGTGCCAGCAGTTACTCTGCAGGGAGCGGTGGCTACACCTTC
J: TRBJ1-2
size: -
D: -
V: TRBV6-5

CDR3: CASSLGVSANQPQHF
DNA: TGTGCCAGCAGCTTAGGGGTGTCCGCCAATCAGCCCCAGCATTTT
J: TRBJ1-5
size: -
D: -
V: TRBV7-2